This T cell receptor beta chain was sequenced during a study of blood T cells in healthy people across ages. The authors ran a second PCR of 7 to 11 cycles using a sample-barcoded 5' primer and a J-beta primer mix. MiXCR was run by TCRdb on the 5' RACE reads, yielding one entry per CDR3 protein. The sample contains approximately 850,000 distinct CDR3 sequences, around two fifths of which appear only once. Germline CDR1 and CDR2: SQVTM and ANQGSEA. The CDR3 spans 15 residues. The V gene lost 5 bases and the J gene lost 0 bases, with 16 bases spanning the gap. V is TRBV29-1 and J is TRBJ1-1; weak D call: TRBD1 (5 bases). Specimen: blood. This receptor was taken from a man in his sixties in good health. The CDR3 DNA reads as TGCAGCGTTCGGCCAAGGGGACTCATGAACACTGAAGCTTTCTTT. This encodes CSVRPRGLMNTEAFF. The full variable domain, its missing parts supplied by reference TRBV29-1 and TRBJ1-1, is SAVISQKPSRDICQRGTSLTIQCQVDSQVTMMFWYRQQPGQSLTLIATANQGSEATYESGFVIDKFPISRPNLTFSTLTVSNMSPEDSSIYLCSVRPRGLMNTEAFFGQGTRLTVV.